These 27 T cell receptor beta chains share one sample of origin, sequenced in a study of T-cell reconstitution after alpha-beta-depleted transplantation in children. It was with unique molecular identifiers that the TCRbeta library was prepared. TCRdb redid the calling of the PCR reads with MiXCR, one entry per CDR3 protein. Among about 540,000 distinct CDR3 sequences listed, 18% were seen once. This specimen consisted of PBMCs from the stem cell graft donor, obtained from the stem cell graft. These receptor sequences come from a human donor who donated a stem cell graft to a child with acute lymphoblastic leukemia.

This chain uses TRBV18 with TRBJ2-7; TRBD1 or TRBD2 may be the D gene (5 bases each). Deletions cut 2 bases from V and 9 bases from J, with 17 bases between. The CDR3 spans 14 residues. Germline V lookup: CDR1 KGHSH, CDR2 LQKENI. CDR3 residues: CASSPKGEGLGQYF. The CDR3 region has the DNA TGTGCCAGCTCACCAAAAGGAGAGGGGCTTGGGCAGTACTTC.

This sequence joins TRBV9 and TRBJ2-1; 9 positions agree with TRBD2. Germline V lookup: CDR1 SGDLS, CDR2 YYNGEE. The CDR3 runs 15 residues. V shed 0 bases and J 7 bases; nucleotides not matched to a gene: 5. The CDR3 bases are TGTGCCAGCAGCGTAGGCCTAGCGGGAAATAATGAGCAGTTCTTC. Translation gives CASSVGLAGNNEQFF.

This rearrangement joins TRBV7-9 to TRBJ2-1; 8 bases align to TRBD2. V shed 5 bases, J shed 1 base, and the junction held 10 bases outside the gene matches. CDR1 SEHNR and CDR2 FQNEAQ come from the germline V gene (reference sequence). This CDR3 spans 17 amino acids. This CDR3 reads CASSRSGLAQSYNEQFF. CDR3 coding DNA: TGTGCCAGCAGCCGCTCAGGACTAGCCCAATCCTACAATGAGCAGTTCTTC.

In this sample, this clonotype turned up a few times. The CDR3 loop is CASSFTLAGGGSDTQYF. The CDR3 DNA reads TGCGCCAGCAGCTTCACACTAGCGGGAGGGGGCTCAGATACGCAGTATTTT. This chain joins TRBV5-1 and TRBJ2-3; 13 nucleotides agree with TRBD2. CDR1 SGHRS and CDR2 YFSETQ come from the germline V gene. Trimming removed 2 bases from V and 4 bases from J; junction bases left unmatched: 7. The CDR3 length is 17 residues.

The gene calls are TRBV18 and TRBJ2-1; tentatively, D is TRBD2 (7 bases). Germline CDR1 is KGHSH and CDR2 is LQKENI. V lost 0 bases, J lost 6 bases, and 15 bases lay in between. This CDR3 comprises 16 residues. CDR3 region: CASSPPVGGAGNEQFF. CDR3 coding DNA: TGTGCCAGCTCACCACCGGTTGGGGGGGCAGGCAATGAGCAGTTCTTC.

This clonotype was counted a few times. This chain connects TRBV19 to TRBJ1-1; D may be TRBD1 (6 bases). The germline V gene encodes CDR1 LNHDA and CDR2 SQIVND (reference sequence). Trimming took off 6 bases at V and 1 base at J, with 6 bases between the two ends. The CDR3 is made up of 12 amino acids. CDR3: CASRGGNTEAFF. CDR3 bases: TGTGCCAGTAGAGGGGGGAACACTGAAGCTTTCTTT.

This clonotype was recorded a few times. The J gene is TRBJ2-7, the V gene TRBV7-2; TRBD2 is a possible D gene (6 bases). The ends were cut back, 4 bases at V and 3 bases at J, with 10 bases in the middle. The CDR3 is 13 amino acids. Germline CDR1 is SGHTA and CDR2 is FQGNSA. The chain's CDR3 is CASSWGTYYEQYF. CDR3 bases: TGTGCCAGCAGCTGGGGGACTTACTACGAGCAGTACTTC.

CDR3 bases: TGTGCCAGCAGCTGGGGGGGACCGAGATATGGCTACACCTTC. Amino acids: CASSWGGPRYGYTF. The rearrangement uses TRBV12-3 or TRBV12-4 and TRBJ1-2, with a weak D call TRBD1 (5 bases). CDR3 size: 14 residues. V was shortened by 6 bases and J by 5 bases, with 16 bases between the two germline ends.

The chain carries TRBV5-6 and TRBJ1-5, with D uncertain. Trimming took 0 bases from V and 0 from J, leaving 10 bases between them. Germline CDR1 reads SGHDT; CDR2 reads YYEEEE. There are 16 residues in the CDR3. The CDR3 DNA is TGTGCCAGCAGCTTGGGGGCAGCATATAGCAATCAGCCCCAGCATTTT. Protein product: CASSLGAAYSNQPQHF. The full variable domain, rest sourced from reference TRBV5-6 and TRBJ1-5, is DAGVTQSPTHLIKTRGQQVTLRCSPKSGHDTVSWYQQALGQGPQFIFQYYEEEERQRGNFPDRFSGHQFPNYSSELNVNALLLGDSALYLCASSLGAAYSNQPQHFGDGTRLSIL.

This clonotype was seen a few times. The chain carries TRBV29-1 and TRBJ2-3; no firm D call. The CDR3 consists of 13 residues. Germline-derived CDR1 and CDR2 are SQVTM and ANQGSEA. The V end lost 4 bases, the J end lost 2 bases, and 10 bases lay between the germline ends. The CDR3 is CSVVIGATDTQYF. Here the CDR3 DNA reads TGCAGCGTTGTAATTGGAGCCACAGATACGCAGTATTTT.

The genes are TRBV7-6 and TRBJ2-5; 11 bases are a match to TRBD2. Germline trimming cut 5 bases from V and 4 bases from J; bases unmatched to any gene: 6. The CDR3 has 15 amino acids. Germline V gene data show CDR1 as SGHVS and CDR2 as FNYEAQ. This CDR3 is CASSPRLAGSETQYF. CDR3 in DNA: TGTGCCAGCAGCCCGCGACTAGCGGGATCAGAGACCCAGTACTTC. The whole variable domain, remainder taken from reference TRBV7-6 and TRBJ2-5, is GAGVSQSPRYKVTKRGQDVALRCDPISGHVSLYWYRQALGQGPEFLTYFNYEAQQDKSGLPNDRFSAERPEGSISTLTIQRTEQRDSAMYRCASSPRLAGSETQYFGPGTRLLVL.

The CDR3 coding sequence is TGTGCCAGCAGTGAAGATCTCCTCCGCGATGAGCAGTTCTTC. As protein: CASSEDLLRDEQFF. The rearrangement uses TRBV6-1 and TRBJ2-1, with D uncertain. The CDR3 spans 14 residues. The germline V gene has CDR1 MNHNS and CDR2 SASEGT. The V end was cut by 1 base, the J end by 8 bases, with 12 bases between.

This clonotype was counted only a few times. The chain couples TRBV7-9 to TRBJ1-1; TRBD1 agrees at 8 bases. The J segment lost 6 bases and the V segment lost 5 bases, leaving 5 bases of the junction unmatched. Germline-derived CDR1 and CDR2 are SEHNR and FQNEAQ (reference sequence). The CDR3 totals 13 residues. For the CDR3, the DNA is TGTGCCAGCAGCCAGGGGGCGGGGGCTGAAGCTTTCTTT. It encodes CASSQGAGAEAFF.

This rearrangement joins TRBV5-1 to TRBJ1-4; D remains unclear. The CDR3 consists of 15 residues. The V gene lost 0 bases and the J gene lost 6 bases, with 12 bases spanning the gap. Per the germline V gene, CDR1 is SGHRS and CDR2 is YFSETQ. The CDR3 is CASSLVGVSDEKLFF. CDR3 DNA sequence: TGCGCCAGCAGCTTGGTCGGTGTATCGGATGAAAAACTGTTTTTT.

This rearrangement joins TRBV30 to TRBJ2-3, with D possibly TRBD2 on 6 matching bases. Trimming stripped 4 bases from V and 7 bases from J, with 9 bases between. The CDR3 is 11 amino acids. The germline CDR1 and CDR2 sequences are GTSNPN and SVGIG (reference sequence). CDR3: CAWMDYYTQYF. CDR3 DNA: TGTGCCTGGATGGACTATTATACGCAGTATTTT.

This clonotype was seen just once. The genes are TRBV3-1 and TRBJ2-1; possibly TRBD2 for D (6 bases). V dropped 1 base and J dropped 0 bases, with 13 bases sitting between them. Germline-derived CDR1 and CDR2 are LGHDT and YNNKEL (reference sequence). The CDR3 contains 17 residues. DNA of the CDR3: TGTGCCAGCAGCCAAGGGGGCGGGATGGACTCCTACAATGAGCAGTTCTTC. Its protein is CASSQGGGMDSYNEQFF.

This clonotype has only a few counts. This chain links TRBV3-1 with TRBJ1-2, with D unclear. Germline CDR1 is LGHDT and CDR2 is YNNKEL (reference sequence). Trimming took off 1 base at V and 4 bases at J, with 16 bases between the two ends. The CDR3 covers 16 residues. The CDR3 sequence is CASSQVAGGLSYGYTF. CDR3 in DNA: TGTGCCAGCAGCCAAGTTGCAGGAGGGCTGAGCTATGGCTACACCTTC.

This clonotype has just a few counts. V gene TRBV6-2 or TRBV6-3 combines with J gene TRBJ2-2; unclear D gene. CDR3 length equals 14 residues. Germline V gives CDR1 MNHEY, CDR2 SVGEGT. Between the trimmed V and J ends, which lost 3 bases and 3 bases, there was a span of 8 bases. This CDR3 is CASSYSPDTGELFF. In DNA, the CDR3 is TGTGCCAGCAGTTATAGCCCCGACACCGGGGAGCTGTTTTTT.

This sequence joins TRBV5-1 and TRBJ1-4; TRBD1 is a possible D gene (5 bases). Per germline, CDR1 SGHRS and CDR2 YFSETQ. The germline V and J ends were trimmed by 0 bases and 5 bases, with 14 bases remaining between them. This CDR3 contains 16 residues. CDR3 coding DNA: TGCGCCAGCAGCTTGGGTCACGGGGCGATGAATGAAAAACTGTTTTTT. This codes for CASSLGHGAMNEKLFF.

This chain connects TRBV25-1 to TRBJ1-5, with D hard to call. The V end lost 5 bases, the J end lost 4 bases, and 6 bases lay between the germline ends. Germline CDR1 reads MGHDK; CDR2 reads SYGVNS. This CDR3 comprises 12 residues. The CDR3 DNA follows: TGTGCCAGCAGTACGGATAATCAGCCCCAGCATTTT. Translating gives CASSTDNQPQHF.

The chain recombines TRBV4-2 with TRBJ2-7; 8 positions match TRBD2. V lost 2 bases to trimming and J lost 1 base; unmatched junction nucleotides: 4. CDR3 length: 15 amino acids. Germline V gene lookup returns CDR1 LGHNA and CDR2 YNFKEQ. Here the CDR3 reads CASSQLASGSYEQYF. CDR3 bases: TGTGCCAGCAGCCAACTGGCTAGCGGGTCCTACGAGCAGTACTTC.

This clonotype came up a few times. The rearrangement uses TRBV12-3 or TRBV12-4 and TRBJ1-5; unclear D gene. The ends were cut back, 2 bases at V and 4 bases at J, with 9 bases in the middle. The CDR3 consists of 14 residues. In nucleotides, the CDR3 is TGTGCCAGCAGTTTACGGCATAGAAATCAGCCCCAGCATTTT. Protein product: CASSLRHRNQPQHF.

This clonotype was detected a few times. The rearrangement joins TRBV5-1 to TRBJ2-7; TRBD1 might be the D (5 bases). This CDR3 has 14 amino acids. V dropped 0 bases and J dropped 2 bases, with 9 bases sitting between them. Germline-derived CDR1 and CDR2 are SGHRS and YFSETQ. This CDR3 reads CASSLGVTAYEQYF. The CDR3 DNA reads TGCGCCAGCAGCTTGGGGGTGACAGCCTACGAGCAGTACTTC. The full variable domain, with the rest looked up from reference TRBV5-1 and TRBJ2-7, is KAGVTQTPRYLIKTRGQQVTLSCSPISGHRSVSWYQQTPGQGLQFLFEYFSETQRNKGNFPGRFSGRQFSNSRSEMNVSTLELGDSALYLCASSLGVTAYEQYFGPGTRLTVT.

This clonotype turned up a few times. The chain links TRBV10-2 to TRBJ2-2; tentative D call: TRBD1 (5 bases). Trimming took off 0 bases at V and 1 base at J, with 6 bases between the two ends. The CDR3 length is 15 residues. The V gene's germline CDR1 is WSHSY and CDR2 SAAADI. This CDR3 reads CASSESTVNTGELFF. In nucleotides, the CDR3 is TGCGCCAGCAGTGAGTCGACAGTGAACACCGGGGAGCTGTTTTTT.

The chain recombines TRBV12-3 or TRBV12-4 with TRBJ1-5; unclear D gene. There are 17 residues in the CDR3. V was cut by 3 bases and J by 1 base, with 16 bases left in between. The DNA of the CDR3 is TGTGCCAGCAGTTTTAGAGGTCTACTTAGGAGCAATCAGCCCCAGCATTTT. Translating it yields CASSFRGLLRSNQPQHF.

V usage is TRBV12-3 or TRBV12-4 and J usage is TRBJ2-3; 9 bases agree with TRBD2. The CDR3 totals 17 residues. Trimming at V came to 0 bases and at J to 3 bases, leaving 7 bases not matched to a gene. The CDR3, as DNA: TGTGCCAGCAGTTTAGCGCGGGCGGGAGGGCGGACAGATACGCAGTATTTT. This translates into CASSLARAGGRTDTQYF.

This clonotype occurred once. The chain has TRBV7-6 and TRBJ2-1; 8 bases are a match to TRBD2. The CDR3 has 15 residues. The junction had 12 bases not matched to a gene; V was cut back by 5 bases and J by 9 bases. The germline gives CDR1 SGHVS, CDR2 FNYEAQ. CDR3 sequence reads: CASSPTRLAPGEQFF. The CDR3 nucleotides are TGTGCCAGCAGCCCGACTCGACTAGCGCCCGGTGAGCAGTTCTTC.